The 7 T cell receptor beta chains below come from one sample, sequenced in a study of shared clonotypes between healthy human individuals. Libraries were prepared by immunoSEQ multiplex PCR; TCRdb keeps only in-frame clonotypes and omits some of them. In the table there are hundreds of thousands of clones, approximately 96% of which are singletons. Selected positively for CCR7 and CD45RO-negative, naive CD8 cells excluded terminally differentiated effector memory CD45RA+ cells. Sequencing was done on a sample of naive CD8+ T cells sorted from blood. These receptors all stem from a woman between 25 and 40 years old in good health.

The chain employs TRBV5-6 and TRBJ2-1; D may correspond to TRBD1 or TRBD2 (5 bases each). This CDR3 comprises 15 residues. V shed 4 bases and J shed 0 bases, with 11 bases lying between them. CDR1 is SGHDT and CDR2 is YYEEEE in the germline V gene. The CDR3 region is CASSREGTSYNEQFF. The CDR3 region has the DNA TGTGCCAGCAGCCGGGAAGGGACCTCCTACAATGAGCAGTTCTTC.

The rearrangement uses TRBV20-1 and TRBJ2-5; D unresolved. V was pared by 1 base and J by 5 bases, with 5 bases between. Germline CDR1 DFQATT, CDR2 SNEGSKA (reference sequence). CDR3 length: 11 residues. In DNA, the CDR3 is TGCAGTGCTAGAGTAGGGGAGACCCAGTACTTC. Protein sequence: CSARVGETQYF.

On this clone itself: Other DNA sequences in this sample translate to the same CDR3. This rearrangement joins TRBV27 to TRBJ2-1; D might be TRBD2 (5 bases). From germline, CDR1 is MNHEY and CDR2 SMNVEV (reference sequence). V lost 3 bases and J lost 0, with 6 bases in between. The CDR3 consists of 14 residues. CDR3 sequence reads: CASSLSGSYNEQFF. CDR3 nucleotides: TGTGCCAGCAGTTTGAGCGGCTCCTACAATGAGCAGTTCTTC.

V gene TRBV27 combines with J gene TRBJ2-3, with TRBD2 matching 8 bases. This CDR3 is 15 amino acids long. CDR1 and CDR2 (germline): MNHEY, SMNVEV (reference sequence). The V gene end was trimmed by 10 bases and the J gene end by 2 bases; junction bases not matched to a gene: 11. CDR3 in DNA: TGTGCCACTTCCCCGAGCGGGAGAATCACAGATACGCAGTATTTT. As protein: CATSPSGRITDTQYF.

The V gene is TRBV23-1, the J gene TRBJ2-7; D ambiguous. TRBV23-1 is an ORF, with its function uncertain. V gave up 4 bases and J gave up 7 bases, with 23 bases separating them. CDR3 length: 16 residues. Written as DNA, the CDR3 is TGCGCCAGCAGTCCCAACCAGGACCCCCGGGCGTTTGAGCAGTACTTC. This gives the protein CASSPNQDPRAFEQYF.

J is TRBJ2-7 and V is TRBV7-9; no clear D. The CDR3 is made up of 13 amino acids. V was cut by 3 bases and J by 5 bases, with 11 bases left in between. Germline CDR1 reads SEHNR; CDR2 reads FQNEAQ (reference sequence). The CDR3 coding sequence is TGTGCCAGCAGCTTTACTAATGACGACGAGCAGTACTTC. Translated, it gives CASSFTNDDEQYF.

The V call is TRBV28, the J call TRBJ2-2; a weak D match, TRBD2 (6 bases). The CDR3 has 15 amino acids. The V end lost 6 bases, the J end lost 0 bases, and 11 bases lay between the germline ends. Per germline, CDR1 MDHEN and CDR2 SYDVKM. The CDR3 reads CASRDYSANTGELFF. The CDR3 nucleotides read TGTGCCAGCAGGGACTACAGCGCGAACACCGGGGAGCTGTTTTTT.